A selection of T cell receptor beta chains follows, all from one sample in a study of CD8 T cells in ankylosing spondylitis. In TCRdb, the 5' RACE reads were re-called with MiXCR into one record per CDR3 protein. Of about 500,000 distinct CDR3 sequences listed, about 5.7% were seen once; the top ten hold 3% to 4%. The sequencing sample was made of blood, either unsorted or a sorted T cell fraction (not recorded which). All receptors derive from a male donor with ankylosing spondylitis. The CDR3 runs from the conserved cysteine through the conserved F or W. D genes are given only for firm matches. Clone size is not always given. Where it is, it says once, few, many or a class for expanded clones.

CDR3nt,CDR3aa,j_gene,abundance,d_gene,v_gene
TGCAGCGTTGAGGGAGGGGGCCTTGGGGCTTTCTTT,CSVEGGGLGAFF,TRBJ1-1,many,TRBD1,TRBV29-1
TGTGCCAGCAGCTTATCCGGGTCAGATACGCAGTATTTT,CASSLSGSDTQYF,TRBJ2-3,many,-,TRBV7-3
TGCAGTGCTGGAGGGGACAGAGACACAGATACGCAGTATTTT,CSAGGDRDTDTQYF,TRBJ2-3,many,-,TRBV20-1
TGCGCCAGCAGCCAATCTCGGGGTGTCGAAGCTTTCTTT,CASSQSRGVEAFF,TRBJ1-1,many,-,TRBV4-1
TGTGCCAGCAGCCAAAGGGCGGGGGGTGGTGAAGCTTTCTTT,CASSQRAGGGEAFF,TRBJ1-1,many,-,TRBV27
TGTGCCAGCAGTTTGGATGACAGGGTTTCACCCCTCCACTTT,CASSLDDRVSPLHF,TRBJ1-6,few,TRBD1,TRBV12-3/TRBV12-4
TGTGCCAGCAGTTTAGGCGTTCCTGCAGATACGCAGTATTTT,CASSLGVPADTQYF,TRBJ2-3,many,-,TRBV12-3/TRBV12-4
TGTGCCAGCAGTGAAGTGGGGGGCGGGGGTTCACCCCTCCACTTT,CASSEVGGGGSPLHF,TRBJ1-6,-,-,TRBV2
TGTGCCAGCAGCCAGGAGGGACTAGCGGGGAAAGAGACCCAGTACTTC,CASSQEGLAGKETQYF,TRBJ2-5,-,TRBD2,TRBV3-1
TGCAGTGCTAGTAAGACGGCTAACTATGGCTACACCTTC,CSASKTANYGYTF,TRBJ1-2,-,-,TRBV20-1
TGTGCCAGCAGCCCCTCGGACAGGGACGAGCAGTACTTC,CASSPSDRDEQYF,TRBJ2-7,many,TRBD1,TRBV7-9
TGTGCCAGCAGTCGACTTTCGTCAGGGGATTCTGGAGAGACCCAGTACTTC,CASSRLSSGDSGETQYF,TRBJ2-5,many,-,TRBV6-1
TGTGCCACCAGTGATCACCCGGGAGAGCAAGAGACCCAGTACTTC,CATSDHPGEQETQYF,TRBJ2-5,many,-,TRBV24-1
TGTGCCAGCAGTTTCGGGATTCCAGCCTACGAGCAGTACTTC,CASSFGIPAYEQYF,TRBJ2-7,-,-,TRBV12-3/TRBV12-4
TGCAGTGCCCCAGGGTGGGACTTCCAAGAGACCCAGTACTTC,CSAPGWDFQETQYF,TRBJ2-5,once,-,TRBV20-1
TGTGCCAGCAGTTACTTCCCGGGGCCGAACACCGGGGAGCTGTTTTTT,CASSYFPGPNTGELFF,TRBJ2-2,-,-,TRBV6-5
TGCAGCGTTCGTCCGGGACTAGCGGGAGGGCAGGGGGATACGCAGTATTTT,CSVRPGLAGGQGDTQYF,TRBJ2-3,many,TRBD2,TRBV29-1
TGTGCCATCAGTGAGAGTGGATTGGGGGCTTTCTTT,CAISESGLGAFF,TRBJ1-1,many,-,TRBV10-3
TGTGCCAGCAGCCACAGGGGGCTTATGAGGACTGAAGCTTTCTTT,CASSHRGLMRTEAFF,TRBJ1-1,many,TRBD1,TRBV7-2
TGTGCCACCAGTGATAGGGACAGGAAAAATGAGCAGTTCTTC,CATSDRDRKNEQFF,TRBJ2-1,many,TRBD1,TRBV24-1
TGCGCCAGCAGTACCTGGGCCTACAATGAGCAGTTCTTC,CASSTWAYNEQFF,TRBJ2-1,many,-,TRBV5-1
TGTGCCAGCAGCGCTTCTACTAGCGGGGGCTACAATGAGCAGTTCTTC,CASSASTSGGYNEQFF,TRBJ2-1,many,TRBD2,TRBV9
TGCGCCAGCAGCCAAAGCGTTTCAGGCTATAATTCACCCCTCCACTTT,CASSQSVSGYNSPLHF,TRBJ1-6,few,-,TRBV4-3
TGTGCCACCAGTGACGCGGGACTAGCGGACAATGAGCAGTTCTTC,CATSDAGLADNEQFF,TRBJ2-1,many,TRBD2,TRBV24-1
TGCAGTGCTAGAGATTTGACCTCCGGGGAAAAACTGTTTTTT,CSARDLTSGEKLFF,TRBJ1-4,many,-,TRBV20-1
TGTGCCAGCATTAGACAGGGCTCGACCGAAAAACTGTTTTTT,CASIRQGSTEKLFF,TRBJ1-4,few,TRBD1,TRBV2
TGTGCCAGCAGCCAAGACGTCTCTGGGGCCAACGTCCTGACTTTC,CASSQDVSGANVLTF,TRBJ2-6,many,-,TRBV4-2
TGTGCCAGCAGCCCAACATGGGTACGGCAGGGCCCTAGGACCGGGGAGCTGTTTTTT,CASSPTWVRQGPRTGELFF,TRBJ2-2,many,-,TRBV6-1
TGTGCCAGCAGCCAAGAGAGGGGGCGGGACGAAAAACTGTTTTTT,CASSQERGRDEKLFF,TRBJ1-4,many,TRBD1,TRBV4-2
TGTGCCAGCAGCGTAGTCGGACTACGGGTCAATGAGCAGTTCTTC,CASSVVGLRVNEQFF,TRBJ2-1,many,-,TRBV9
TGCAGCGTTTCTCCCCTACTAGGCAACGAGCAGTACTTC,CSVSPLLGNEQYF,TRBJ2-7,many,-,TRBV29-1
TGCAGCTCTGCAGGAGGCGGAACTAGCACGAATACGCAGTATTTT,CSSAGGGTSTNTQYF,TRBJ2-3,-,-,TRBV29-1
TGTGCCAGCGGCCCTAGGTTCACTGAAGCTTTCTTT,CASGPRFTEAFF,TRBJ1-1,-,-,TRBV25-1
TGTGCCAGCATCCTTGGGGTAGCGCCTTACAATGAGCAGTTCTTC,CASILGVAPYNEQFF,TRBJ2-1,many,-,TRBV7-9
TGCGCCAGCAGCATCCGACAGGGGACAGGCCGCGAGCAGTACTTC,CASSIRQGTGREQYF,TRBJ2-7,many,TRBD1,TRBV5-1
TGCAGCGGTACAGGGGCCGATGGCTACACCTTC,CSGTGADGYTF,TRBJ1-2,many,TRBD1,TRBV29-1
TGCAGCGTTTCACGCAGAATGAACACTGAAGCTTTCTTT,CSVSRRMNTEAFF,TRBJ1-1,many,-,TRBV29-1
TGTGCCACCAGTGTTAAAGGGGGTTCCGGGGAGCTGTTTTTT,CATSVKGGSGELFF,TRBJ2-2,-,-,TRBV24-1
TGTGCCAGCAGTTGGTCAAACGGCTACACCTTC,CASSWSNGYTF,TRBJ1-2,many,-,TRBV28
TGCGCCAGCAGTGATGCTAGCAGCCCCTACGAGCAGTACTTC,CASSDASSPYEQYF,TRBJ2-7,-,-,TRBV10-1
TGCAGTGCTAGGCCCCAAGAGCGGGAAGAGAGCTCCTACGAGCAGTACTTC,CSARPQEREESSYEQYF,TRBJ2-7,few,TRBD2,TRBV20-1